These 6 T cell receptor beta chains share one sample of origin, sequenced in a study of Graves' ophthalmopathy and Graves' hyperthyroidism. As the template, RNA transcripts were used to amplify TCR beta CDR3 regions. Second-round multiplex PCR came after first-round RT-PCR with HTBI primers. TCRdb fed the multiplex PCR reads into MiXCR, producing one record per CDR3 protein. The sample yields over a million distinct CDR3 sequences, less than 45% seen once. Sequences were obtained from peripheral blood or thyroid tissue (not recorded which). The receptors were gathered from an adult man with Graves' hyperthyroidism.

This clonotype was counted only a few times. V gene TRBV4-2 combines with J gene TRBJ1-5; D gene unclear. V gave up 3 bases and J gave up 5 bases, with 8 bases separating them. Germline V CDR1 and CDR2: LGHNA, YNFKEQ. The CDR3 has 13 residues. The CDR3: CASSHQVDQPQHF. The CDR3 DNA follows: TGTGCCAGCAGCCACCAAGTGGATCAGCCCCAGCATTTT.

The CDR3 DNA reads TGCAGTGCTAGAGGACAGGTACAACAGCCCCAGTACTTC. It is translated as CSARGQVQQPQYF. The V call is TRBV20-1, the J call TRBJ2-5, with D possibly being TRBD1 (6 bases). V was trimmed by 1 base and J by 9 bases, leaving 15 bases between them. This CDR3 comprises 13 residues. Germline CDR1 is DFQATT and CDR2 is SNEGSKA (reference sequence).

This clonotype showed up just a few times. This rearrangement joins TRBV12-3 or TRBV12-4 to TRBJ1-2; weak D call: TRBD1 (5 bases). V dropped 1 base and J dropped 12 bases, with 15 bases sitting between them. CDR3 length: 13 residues. CDR3 sequence reads: CASSLGGPRVHTF. Here the CDR3 DNA reads TGTGCCAGCAGTTTAGGGGGCCCAAGAGTCCACACCTTC.

This clonotype showed up many times. V usage is TRBV5-6 and J usage is TRBJ1-1; D call uncertain. The germline CDR1 and CDR2 sequences are SGHDT and YYEEEE. The CDR3 has 12 amino acids. The V end lost 3 bases, the J end lost 4 bases, and 7 bases lay between the germline ends. Written as DNA, the CDR3 is TGTGCCAGCAGCTGGTGGGGCACTGAAGCTTTCTTT. It codes for CASSWWGTEAFF.

Many counts were recorded for this clonotype. The chain couples TRBV9 to TRBJ1-5, with TRBD1 matching 7 bases. CDR3 length: 15 amino acids. The trim removed 6 bases at V and 5 bases at J, leaving 11 bases unmatched. Germline V gene data show CDR1 as SGDLS and CDR2 as YYNGEE. Here the CDR3 reads CASTKTGDSYQPQHF. The CDR3 DNA follows: TGTGCCAGCACAAAGACTGGGGACAGTTATCAGCCCCAGCATTTT.

The chain links TRBV20-1 to TRBJ1-6; D is perhaps TRBD1 (6 bases). The germline V and J ends were trimmed by 4 bases and 7 bases, with 14 bases remaining between them. Germline V gives CDR1 DFQATT, CDR2 SNEGSKA (reference sequence). The CDR3 has 14 amino acids. CDR3 sequence (DNA): TGCAGTGCTACATACAGGGTGCGGAATTCACCCCTCCACTTT. Translation gives CSATYRVRNSPLHF.